The 25 T cell receptor beta chains in this list originate from one sample, sequenced in a study of blood T cell repertoires in COVID-19. The method was immunoSEQ multiplex PCR; TCRdb's version includes in-frame clones alone and lacks a portion of them. The sample includes 150,000 to 200,000 clones, 85% to 90% of them seen just once. Specimen: peripheral blood. Every receptor here comes from a human donor in a cohort sampled during active COVID-19.

The CDR3 bases are TGTGCCAGCAGCGGGGTGATCCGGGACACTGAAGCTTTCTTT. Amino acid sequence: CASSGVIRDTEAFF. This chain joins TRBV2 and TRBJ1-1; D gene uncertain. The V gene's germline CDR1 is SNHLY and CDR2 FYNNEI. Trimming took 6 bases from V and 3 from J, leaving 14 bases between them. The CDR3 runs 14 residues.

This chain uses TRBV7-2 with TRBJ2-1, with 7 bases identical to TRBD1. The V gene's germline CDR1 is SGHTA and CDR2 FQGNSA. The CDR3 consists of 15 residues. With 4 bases clipped from V and 8 bases from J, the junction kept 11 bases outside the gene matches. CDR3 protein: CASSSENTGVDEQFF. CDR3 DNA: TGTGCCAGCAGCTCCGAGAACACAGGGGTCGATGAGCAGTTCTTC.

The genes are TRBV27 and TRBJ1-1, with D possibly being TRBD1 (6 bases). Trimming cost V 6 bases and J 3 bases, with 14 bases left between them. There are 14 residues in the CDR3. Germline CDR1 is MNHEY and CDR2 is SMNVEV (reference sequence). CDR3 sequence reads: CASRIRGVHTEAFF. As DNA, the CDR3 is TGTGCCAGCAGGATCAGGGGAGTGCACACTGAAGCTTTCTTT.

Remarks on this clone: In the same sample, other DNA sequences code for this CDR3. V is TRBV5-1 and J is TRBJ2-6, with D uncertain. V gave up 0 bases and J gave up 1 base, with 5 bases separating them. CDR1 and CDR2 from the germline V gene are SGHRS and YFSETQ. The CDR3 loop spans 15 amino acids. The CDR3 bases are TGCGCCAGCAGCTTGGACGGGTCTGGGGCCAACGTCCTGACTTTC. Protein: CASSLDGSGANVLTF. The complete variable domain, with remaining parts taken from reference TRBV5-1 and TRBJ2-6, reads KAGVTQTPRYLIKTRGQQVTLSCSPISGHRSVSWYQQTPGQGLQFLFEYFSETQRNKGNFPGRFSGRQFSNSRSEMNVSTLELGDSALYLCASSLDGSGANVLTFGAGSRLTVL.

V is TRBV29-1 and J is TRBJ2-7; a possible D gene is TRBD1 (5 bases). Germline loops: CDR1 SQVTM, CDR2 ANQGSEA. The CDR3 is 12 amino acids. V lost 6 bases and J 0 bases, leaving 9 bases between the germline ends. The CDR3 sequence: CSVATGSYEQYF. The CDR3 region has the DNA TGCAGCGTGGCAACAGGCTCCTACGAGCAGTACTTC.

The chain couples TRBV9 to TRBJ2-7, with D perhaps matching TRBD1 (6 bases). The V gene lost 2 bases and the J gene lost 4 bases, with 19 bases spanning the gap. Germline V gene sequence: CDR1 SGDLS, CDR2 YYNGEE. The CDR3 has 16 amino acids. The CDR3 loop is CASSVLPDRRQYEQYF. As DNA, the CDR3 is TGTGCCAGCAGCGTCTTACCAGACAGGCGGCAGTACGAGCAGTACTTC.

The V and J genes are TRBV5-1 and TRBJ1-2; D is perhaps TRBD1 (6 bases). This CDR3 comprises 15 residues. V dropped 0 bases and J dropped 4 bases, with 13 bases sitting between them. The germline gives CDR1 SGHRS, CDR2 YFSETQ. The CDR3 is CASSLDPGDRYGYTF. The CDR3 DNA is TGCGCCAGCAGCTTGGACCCAGGGGACCGCTATGGCTACACCTTC.

The chain couples TRBV27 to TRBJ2-1; 12 bases line up with TRBD2. V shed 3 bases, J shed 0 bases, and the junction held 9 bases outside the gene matches. The length of the CDR3 is 19 residues. Germline V gene sequence: CDR1 MNHEY, CDR2 SMNVEV (reference sequence). CDR3 amino acids: CASSFRPGLAGTSYNEQFF. Here the CDR3 DNA reads TGTGCCAGCAGTTTTCGGCCGGGACTAGCGGGCACCTCCTACAATGAGCAGTTCTTC.

The V and J genes are TRBV3-1 (or the pseudogene TRBV3-2) and TRBJ1-1; D gene uncertain. Trimming removed 4 bases from V and 3 bases from J, with 9 bases in between. Looked up from germline, CDR1 is LGHDT and CDR2 is YNNKEL (reference sequence). The CDR3 covers 13 residues. In DNA form, the CDR3 reads TGTGCCAGCAGCCGTTTAGAGGACACTGAAGCTTTCTTT. This translates into CASSRLEDTEAFF.

This CDR3 is CASSPGLAGGRHQNTGELFF. Written as DNA, the CDR3 is TGTGCCAGCAGTCCGGGACTAGCGGGAGGGAGGCACCAGAACACCGGGGAGCTGTTTTTT. The chain joins TRBV28 to TRBJ2-2, with TRBD2 matching 16 bases. CDR1 is MDHEN and CDR2 is SYDVKM in the germline V gene. CDR3 size: 20 residues. V shed 5 bases, J shed 1 base, and the junction held 10 bases outside the gene matches.

The chain uses TRBV10-3 and TRBJ1-2; TRBD1 aligns across 7 bases. V trimming: 6 bases; J trimming: 7 bases; junction bases outside the gene matches: 8. The CDR3 totals 13 residues. The germline gives CDR1 ENHRY, CDR2 SYGVKD. This chain's CDR3 is CAISRQGNPGYTF. The CDR3 bases are TGTGCCATCAGCAGACAGGGTAATCCTGGCTACACCTTC.

The chain has TRBV4-1 and TRBJ1-4; a possible D gene is TRBD1 (5 bases). The CDR3 loop spans 16 amino acids. CDR1 and CDR2 (germline): MGHRA, YSYEKL. V was clipped by 1 base and J by 11 bases, with 20 bases between them. CDR3 sequence: CASSQALVARGGKLFF. The CDR3 DNA follows: TGCGCCAGCAGCCAAGCCCTCGTCGCGAGGGGAGGGAAACTGTTTTTT.

The CDR3 DNA sequence: TGTGCCACCAGCAGAGTCGGCAGGGGGAAGGTGACTAATGAAAAACTGTTTTTT. Amino acids: CATSRVGRGKVTNEKLFF. This chain connects TRBV15 to TRBJ1-4, with 7 bases fitting TRBD1. Germline V CDR1 and CDR2: LNHNV, YYDKDF (reference sequence). This CDR3 is built from 18 residues. V was pared by 1 base and J by 2 bases, with 10 bases of the junction left unmatched.

The chain has TRBV4-2 and TRBJ2-2; tentative D call: TRBD1 (6 bases). The CDR3 is 15 residues long. V was trimmed by 5 bases and J by 0 bases, leaving 10 bases between them. Germline V CDR1 and CDR2: LGHNA, YNFKEQ. CDR3 region: CASSTRQANTGELFF. The DNA of the CDR3 is TGTGCCAGCAGCACACGACAGGCGAACACCGGGGAGCTGTTTTTT.

V and J are TRBV19 and TRBJ2-3, with 8 bases aligning to TRBD1. J was trimmed by 3 bases and V by 5 bases; bases with no gene match: 10. CDR3 length: 16 amino acids. Germline CDR1 LNHDA, CDR2 SQIVND (reference sequence). As DNA, the CDR3 is TGTGCCAGTAGTCCCGGACAGGGAAAGAGGACAGATACGCAGTATTTT. Residues: CASSPGQGKRTDTQYF.

The gene calls are TRBV4-3 and TRBJ1-1, with D perhaps matching TRBD1 (5 bases). V was clipped by 0 bases and J by 3 bases, with 14 bases between them. The germline CDR1 and CDR2 sequences are LGHNA and YSLEER. The CDR3 is made up of 16 amino acids. The CDR3 DNA follows: TGCGCCAGCAGCCAAGATATGGCAGGGCACCACACTGAAGCTTTCTTT. It codes for CASSQDMAGHHTEAFF.

The J gene is TRBJ2-3, the V gene TRBV19; D is uncertain. V gave up 3 bases and J gave up 3 bases, with 10 bases separating them. CDR1 is LNHDA and CDR2 is SQIVND in the germline V gene (reference sequence). The CDR3 loop spans 14 amino acids. This CDR3 is CASSMRRHTDTQYF. CDR3 nucleotides: TGTGCCAGTAGTATGCGGCGGCATACAGATACGCAGTATTTT.

The rearrangement links TRBV11-1 to TRBJ2-3, with 7 nucleotides matching TRBD2. V shed 9 bases and J 5 bases; nucleotides not matched to a gene: 17. From germline, CDR1 is SGHAT and CDR2 FQDESV (reference sequence). This CDR3 has 16 residues. The CDR3 sequence: CASAISVGGPRDTQYF. CDR3 bases: TGTGCCAGTGCTATTTCAGTGGGAGGGCCTAGAGATACGCAGTATTTT.

The V call is TRBV20-1, the J call TRBJ1-6; D might be TRBD1 (5 bases). Trimming removed 3 bases from V and 5 bases from J, with 8 bases in between. The CDR3 contains 13 residues. CDR1 and CDR2 (germline): DFQATT, SNEGSKA (reference sequence). The CDR3 region is CSASQGNNSPLHF. The CDR3 DNA follows: TGCAGTGCTAGTCAGGGAAATAATTCACCCCTCCACTTT.

V usage is TRBV13 and J usage is TRBJ2-2, with 8 bases that match TRBD2. With V trimmed by 0 bases and J by 3 bases, 6 bases remained unmatched. The CDR3 runs 17 residues. Germline V gene data show CDR1 as PRHDT and CDR2 as FYEKMQ (reference sequence). The CDR3 bases are TGTGCCAGCAGCTTAGGGCAGCGGGGGAGCTACACCGGGGAGCTGTTTTTT. Translating gives CASSLGQRGSYTGELFF.

The chain recombines TRBV2 with TRBJ2-3; a possible D gene is TRBD1 (5 bases). Germline V gives CDR1 SNHLY, CDR2 FYNNEI. V was pared by 6 bases and J by 3 bases, with 13 bases between. CDR3 length equals 14 residues. For the CDR3, the DNA is TGTGCCAGCAGACAAGCAGGGTTTACAGATACGCAGTATTTT. The encoded protein is CASRQAGFTDTQYF.

The chain combines TRBV30 with TRBJ2-7; the match to TRBD1 covers 8 bases. The CDR3 runs to 15 residues. The ends lost 2 bases at V and 5 bases at J; junction bases unmatched: 11. Germline CDR1 reads GTSNPN; CDR2 reads SVGIG (reference sequence). In DNA form, the CDR3 reads TGTGCCTGGAGTTTTGGACAGGGCATACTCCACGAGCAGTACTTC. Its protein is CAWSFGQGILHEQYF.

The chain uses TRBV27 and TRBJ2-7, with TRBD2 matching 15 bases. J gave up 2 bases and V 4 bases, and 3 bases lay outside the gene matches. Germline V CDR1 and CDR2: MNHEY, SMNVEV (reference sequence). This CDR3 has 16 amino acids. The CDR3 loop is CASSYGLAGGPYEQYF. Written as DNA, the CDR3 is TGTGCCAGCAGTTACGGACTAGCGGGAGGGCCCTACGAGCAGTACTTC.

This chain connects TRBV24-1 to TRBJ1-5; TRBD1 matches 8 bases. The CDR3 has 15 residues. CDR1 is KGHDR, CDR2 SFDVKD, per germline. The J segment lost 9 bases and the V segment lost 2 bases, leaving 8 bases of the junction unmatched. CDR3 nucleotide sequence: TGTGCCACCAGTGATTCGCGACAGGGGATGGGGCCCCAGCATTTT. The encoded protein is CATSDSRQGMGPQHF.

The V call is TRBV5-4, the J call TRBJ1-1, with D tentatively TRBD1 (5 bases). This CDR3 spans 15 amino acids. Germline V gene sequence: CDR1 SGHNT, CDR2 YYREEE (reference sequence). The V end lost 0 bases, the J end lost 3 bases, and 12 bases lay between the germline ends. The DNA of the CDR3 is TGTGCCAGCAGCTTGGGTGGGGGGAAGTACACTGAAGCTTTCTTT. It translates to CASSLGGGKYTEAFF.